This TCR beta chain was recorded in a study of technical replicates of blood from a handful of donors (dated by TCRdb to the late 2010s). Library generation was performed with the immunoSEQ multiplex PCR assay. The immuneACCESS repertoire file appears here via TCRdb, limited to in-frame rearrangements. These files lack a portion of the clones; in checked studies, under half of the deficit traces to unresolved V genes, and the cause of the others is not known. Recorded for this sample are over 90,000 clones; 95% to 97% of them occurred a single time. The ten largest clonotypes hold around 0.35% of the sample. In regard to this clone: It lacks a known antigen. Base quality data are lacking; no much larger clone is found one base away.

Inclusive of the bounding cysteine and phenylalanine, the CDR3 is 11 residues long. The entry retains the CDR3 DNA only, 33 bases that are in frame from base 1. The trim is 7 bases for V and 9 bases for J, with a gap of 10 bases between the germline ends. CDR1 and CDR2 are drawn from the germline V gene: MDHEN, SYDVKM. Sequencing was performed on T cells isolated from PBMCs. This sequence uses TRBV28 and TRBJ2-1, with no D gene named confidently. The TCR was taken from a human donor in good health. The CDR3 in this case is CASTRRSEQFF. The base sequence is TGTGCCAGCACCCGAAGGAGTGAGCAGTTCTTC. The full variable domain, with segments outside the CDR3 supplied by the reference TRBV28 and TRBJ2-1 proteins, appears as DVKVTQSSRYLVKRTGEKVFLECVQDMDHENMFWYRQDPGLGLRLIYFSYDVKMKEKGDIPEGYSVSREKKERFSLILESASTNQTSMYLCASTRRSEQFFGPGTRLTVL.